This T cell receptor beta chain was identified during a study of blood T cell repertoires in COVID-19 (dated by TCRdb to about 2020). With regard to the full study: Samples from collaborators originated in the United States, Italy and Spain and spanned both the acute and convalescent phases of COVID-19. The prospective study material was composed of cDNA or gDNA derived from T cells, B-cell-depleted T cells, or PBMCs. Deeply sampled blood TCRbeta repertoires from subjects exposed to, actively infected with, or recovered from COVID-19 were included in the dataset. A freely available public database, intended as a resource for researchers studying the immune response to SARS-CoV-2, is where the repertoires were released. The samples were drawn from two sources: the first 160 participants of the ongoing ImmuneRACE study, and 1,000 to 1,500 subjects contributed by 6 global collaborators. The sample metadata nearly always contained a de-identified subject ID, COVID-19 status, age in years and sex. Where available, HLA class I and class II types were obtained from metadata supplied by the sample provider rather than from assay-based typing. The study at large found these results: Clinical and demographic metadata were provided uncurated, with the amount varying by source and participant.

Whole blood was collected in K2EDTA tubes by collaborating institutions according to the institutions' own protocols. Collaborator samples were shipped for TCRbeta analysis as frozen whole blood, isolated PBMCs, or DNA extracted from either sample type. Taken from the germline V gene, the CDR1 and CDR2 loops are LGHNT and FRNRAP. Between the V and J ends, shortened by 4 bases and 6 bases respectively, the junction contains 13 bases. The CDR3 runs 13 residues from the cysteine to the phenylalanine. Here the CDR3 DNA is all that survives: 39 bases in frame from base 1. As for this clone: Its antigen specificity is not known. The sample holds no much larger clone one base away, and base qualities are not on file.

The immunoSEQ Assay, a bias-controlled multiplex PCR, was used to amplify TCRbeta CDR3 regions from genomic DNA. Processing in the source paper ran as follows. The number of nucleated cells in each sample was estimated from the amplification of reference gene primers within the assay. To quantify the absolute abundance of each unique TCRbeta CDR3 rearrangement, sequence reads were collapsed and filtered. For each sample, productive Simpson clonality was calculated as the square root of Simpson's diversity index across productive rearrangements. TCRdb stores this immuneACCESS table with in-frame sequences only. Part of the clones is absent; in the studies checked, under half of the shortfall reflects unresolved V genes, and no reason is known for the rest. V and J calls and clone size are copied from that table; D and trimming were computed from the DNA. For this sample the table gives roughly 270,000 clones, of which roughly 85% were detected only once. The ten largest make up about 5.1% of the sample.

This chain is built from TRBV12-5 and TRBJ2-7, with the D segment identity uncertain. Sequenced: peripheral blood. The origin of this receptor is a man aged 50 to 60 with active or convalescent COVID-19. The CDR3 here reads CASGSRGAVEQYF. The sequence in DNA is TGTGCTAGTGGTTCCCGAGGAGCCGTCGAGCAGTACTTC.